Sequencing of this T cell receptor beta chain was carried out in a study of PD-1 blockade in classical Hodgkin lymphoma. This clone was picked up a small number of times. Its antigen is still unknown. Every patient relapsed after autologous stem cell transplantation, and brentuximab vedotin exposure varied. The patients, who had relapsed/refractory classical Hodgkin lymphoma, achieved best responses of complete response, partial response or progressive disease. TCRdb's table, derived via immunoSEQ multiplex PCR, lists solely in-frame clones and lacks some. The repertoire holds around 22,000 clones, with just under 80% as singletons. V lost 6 bases and J 5 bases, leaving 7 bases between the germline ends. The CDR3 spans 10 residues. Per the germline V gene, CDR1 is DFQATT and CDR2 is SNEGSKA (reference sequence). Overall study results and limits: It was reported that newly diagnosed patients had less baseline TCR diversity than healthy donors. Repertoires differed for reasons still undefined, possibly disease activity or prior therapy.

The receptor was derived from a human donor with classical Hodgkin lymphoma. V and J are TRBV20-1 and TRBJ2-5, with D perhaps being TRBD1 or TRBD2 (5 bases each). The sequencing used peripheral blood mononuclear cells (PBMCs), collected before the second cycle of nivolumab. The CDR3 DNA follows: TGCAGTGCAGGGACGGAGACCCAGTACTTC. As protein: CSAGTETQYF.